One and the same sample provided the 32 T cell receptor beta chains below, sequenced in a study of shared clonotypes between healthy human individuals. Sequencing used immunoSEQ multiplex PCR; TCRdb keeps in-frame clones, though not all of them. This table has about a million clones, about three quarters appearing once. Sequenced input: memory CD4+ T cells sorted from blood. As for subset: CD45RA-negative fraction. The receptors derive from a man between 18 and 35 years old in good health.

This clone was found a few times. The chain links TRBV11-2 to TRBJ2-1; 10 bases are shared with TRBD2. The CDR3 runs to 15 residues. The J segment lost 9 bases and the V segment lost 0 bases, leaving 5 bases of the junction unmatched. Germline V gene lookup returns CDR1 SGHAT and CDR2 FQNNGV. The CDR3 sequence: CASSLDSGGAAEQFF. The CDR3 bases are TGTGCCAGCAGCTTAGACAGCGGGGGGGCCGCTGAGCAGTTCTTC. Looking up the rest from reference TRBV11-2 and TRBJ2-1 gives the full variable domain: EAGVAQSPRYKIIEKRQSVAFWCNPISGHATLYWYQQILGQGPKLLIQFQNNGVVDDSQLPKDRFSAERLKGVDSTLKIQPAKLEDSAVYLCASSLDSGGAAEQFFGPGTRLTVL.

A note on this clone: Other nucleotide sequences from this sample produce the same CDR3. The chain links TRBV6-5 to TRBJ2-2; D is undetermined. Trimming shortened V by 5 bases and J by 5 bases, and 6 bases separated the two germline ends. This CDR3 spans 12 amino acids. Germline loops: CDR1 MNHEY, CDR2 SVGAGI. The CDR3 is CASSKKTGELFF. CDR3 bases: TGTGCCAGCAGTAAAAAGACCGGGGAGCTGTTTTTT.

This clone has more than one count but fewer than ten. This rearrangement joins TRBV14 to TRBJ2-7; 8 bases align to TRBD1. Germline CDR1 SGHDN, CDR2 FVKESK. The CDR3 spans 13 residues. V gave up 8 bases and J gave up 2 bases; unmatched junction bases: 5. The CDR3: CASPTGEPYEQYF. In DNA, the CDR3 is TGTGCCAGCCCGACAGGGGAACCCTACGAGCAGTACTTC. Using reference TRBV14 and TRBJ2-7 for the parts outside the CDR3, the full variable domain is EAGVTQFPSHSVIEKGQTVTLRCDPISGHDNLYWYRRVMGKEIKFLLHFVKESKQDESGMPNNRFLAERTGGTYSTLKVQPAELEDSGVYFCASPTGEPYEQYFGPGTRLTVT.

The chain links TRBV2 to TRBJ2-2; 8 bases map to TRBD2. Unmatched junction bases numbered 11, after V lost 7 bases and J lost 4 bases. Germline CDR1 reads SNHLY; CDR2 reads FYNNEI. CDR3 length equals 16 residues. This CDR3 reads CASTPGLGMGTGELFF. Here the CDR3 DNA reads TGTGCCAGCACTCCGGGACTAGGGATGGGCACCGGGGAGCTGTTTTTT.

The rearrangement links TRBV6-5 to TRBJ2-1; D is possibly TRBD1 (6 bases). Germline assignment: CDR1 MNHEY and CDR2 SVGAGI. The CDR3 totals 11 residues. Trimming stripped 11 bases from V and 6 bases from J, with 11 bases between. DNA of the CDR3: TGTGCCTGTCAGGGGTTCAATGAGCAGTTCTTC. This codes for CACQGFNEQFF.

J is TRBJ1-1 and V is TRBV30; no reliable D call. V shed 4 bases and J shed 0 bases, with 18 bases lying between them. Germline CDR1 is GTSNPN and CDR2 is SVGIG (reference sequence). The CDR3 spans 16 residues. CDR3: CAWTRLSTVLNTEAFF. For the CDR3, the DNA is TGTGCCTGGACAAGACTGAGCACGGTCCTGAACACTGAAGCTTTCTTT.

This CDR3 is CASSEDTADTQYF. The CDR3 DNA sequence: TGTGCCAGCAGTGAAGATACAGCGGATACGCAGTATTTT. The chain uses TRBV2 and TRBJ2-3; the D is unclear. Trimming pared 1 base from V and 6 bases from J, leaving 8 bases between. Per germline, CDR1 SNHLY and CDR2 FYNNEI. CDR3 size: 13 residues.

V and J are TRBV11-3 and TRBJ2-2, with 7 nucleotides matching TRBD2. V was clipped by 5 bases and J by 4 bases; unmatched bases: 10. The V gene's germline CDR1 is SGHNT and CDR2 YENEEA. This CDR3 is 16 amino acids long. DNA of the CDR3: TGTGCCAGCAGCGGACCACGGGGCGGGGGCACCGGGGAGCTGTTTTTT. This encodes CASSGPRGGGTGELFF. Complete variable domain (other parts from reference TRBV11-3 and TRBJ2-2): EAGVVQSPRYKIIEKKQPVAFWCNPISGHNTLYWYLQNLGQGPELLIRYENEEAVDDSQLPKDRFSAERLKGVDSTLKIQPAELGDSAVYLCASSGPRGGGTGELFFGEGSRLTVL.

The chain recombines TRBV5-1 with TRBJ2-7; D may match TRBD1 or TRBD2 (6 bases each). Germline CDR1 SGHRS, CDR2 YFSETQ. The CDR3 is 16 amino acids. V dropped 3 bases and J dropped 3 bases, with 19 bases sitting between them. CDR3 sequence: CASSSGVVAGIYEQYF. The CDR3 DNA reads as TGCGCCAGCAGCTCAGGGGTAGTGGCGGGAATCTACGAGCAGTACTTC.

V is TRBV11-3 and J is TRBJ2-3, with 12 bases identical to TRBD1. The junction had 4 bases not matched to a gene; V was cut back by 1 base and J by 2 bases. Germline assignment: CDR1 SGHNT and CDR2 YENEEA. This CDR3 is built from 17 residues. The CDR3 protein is CASSLGDRGRHTDTQYF. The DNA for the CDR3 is TGTGCCAGCAGCTTAGGGGACAGGGGGCGTCACACAGATACGCAGTATTTT.

The CDR3 is CARPTPGSGPLNEKLFF. CDR3 bases: TGCGCCAGGCCCACGCCAGGGAGTGGCCCCCTAAATGAAAAACTGTTTTTT. The chain uses TRBV23-1 and TRBJ1-4, with D possibly TRBD1 on 5 matching bases. TRBV23-1 is noted as an ORF with a role that remains uncertain. CDR3 size: 17 residues. V gave up 9 bases and J gave up 5 bases, with 25 bases separating them.

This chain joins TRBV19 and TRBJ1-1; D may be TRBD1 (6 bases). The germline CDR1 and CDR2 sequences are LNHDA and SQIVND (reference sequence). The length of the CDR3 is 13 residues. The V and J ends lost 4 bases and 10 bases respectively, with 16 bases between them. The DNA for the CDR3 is TGTGCCAGTAGTACGGACGGAGGGGGGATAGCTTTCTTT. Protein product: CASSTDGGGIAFF.

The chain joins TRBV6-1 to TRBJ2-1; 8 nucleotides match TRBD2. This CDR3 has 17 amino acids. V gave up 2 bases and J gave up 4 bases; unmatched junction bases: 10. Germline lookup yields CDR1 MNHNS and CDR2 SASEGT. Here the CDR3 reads CASSESGTSGAYNEQFF. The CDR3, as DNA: TGTGCCAGCAGTGAATCGGGAACTAGCGGAGCTTACAATGAGCAGTTCTTC.

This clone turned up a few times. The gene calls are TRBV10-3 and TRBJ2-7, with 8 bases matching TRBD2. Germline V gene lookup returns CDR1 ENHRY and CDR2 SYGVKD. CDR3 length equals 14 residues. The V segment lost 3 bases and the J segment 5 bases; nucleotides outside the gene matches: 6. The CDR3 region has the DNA TGTGCCATCAGTGACCGGCGGGAGGTCGACGAGCAGTACTTC. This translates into CAISDRREVDEQYF.

CDR3 in amino acids: CASSPSTPDRGNTIYF. CDR3 sequence (DNA): TGTGCCAGCTCACCGTCTACTCCTGATCGGGGAAACACCATATATTTT. The V and J genes are TRBV18 and TRBJ1-3; unclear D gene. The germline V gene encodes CDR1 KGHSH and CDR2 LQKENI. The CDR3 is made up of 16 amino acids. Trimming took 3 bases from V and 4 from J, leaving 16 bases between them. Filled out from reference TRBV18 and TRBJ1-3, the complete variable domain reads NAGVMQNPRHLVRRRGQEARLRCSPMKGHSHVYWYRQLPEEGLKFMVYLQKENIIDESGMPKERFSAEFPKEGPSILRIQQVVRGDSAAYFCASSPSTPDRGNTIYFGEGSWLTVV.

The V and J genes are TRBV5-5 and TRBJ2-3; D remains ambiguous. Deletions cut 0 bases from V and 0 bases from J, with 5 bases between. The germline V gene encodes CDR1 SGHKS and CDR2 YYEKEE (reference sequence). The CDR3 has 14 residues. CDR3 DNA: TGTGCCAGCAGCTTGGCCCCTAGCACAGATACGCAGTATTTT. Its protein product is CASSLAPSTDTQYF. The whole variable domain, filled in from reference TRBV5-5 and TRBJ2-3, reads DAGVTQSPTHLIKTRGQQVTLRCSPISGHKSVSWYQQVLGQGPQFIFQYYEKEERGRGNFPDRFSARQFPNYSSELNVNALLLGDSALYLCASSLAPSTDTQYFGPGTRLTVL.

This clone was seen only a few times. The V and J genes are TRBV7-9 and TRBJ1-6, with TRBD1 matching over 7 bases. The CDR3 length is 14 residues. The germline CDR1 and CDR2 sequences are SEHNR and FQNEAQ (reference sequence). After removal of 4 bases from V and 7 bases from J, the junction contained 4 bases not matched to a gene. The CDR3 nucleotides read TGTGCCAGCAGCTACCCGACAGGGAATTCACCCCTCCACTTT. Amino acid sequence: CASSYPTGNSPLHF.

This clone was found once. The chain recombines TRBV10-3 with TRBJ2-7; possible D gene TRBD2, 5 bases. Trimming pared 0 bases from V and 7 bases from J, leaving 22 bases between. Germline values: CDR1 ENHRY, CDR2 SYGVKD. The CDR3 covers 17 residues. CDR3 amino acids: CAISESDRKVSRGEQYF. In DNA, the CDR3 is TGTGCCATCAGTGAGTCGGATAGGAAAGTTAGTAGAGGGGAGCAGTACTTC.

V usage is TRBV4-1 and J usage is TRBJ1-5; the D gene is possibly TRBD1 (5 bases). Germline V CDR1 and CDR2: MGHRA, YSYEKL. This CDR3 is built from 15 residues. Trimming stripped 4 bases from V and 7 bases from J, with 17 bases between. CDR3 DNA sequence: TGCGCCAGCAGCCTCTTTGCCGGGGGTCAACAGCCCCAGCATTTT. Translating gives CASSLFAGGQQPQHF.

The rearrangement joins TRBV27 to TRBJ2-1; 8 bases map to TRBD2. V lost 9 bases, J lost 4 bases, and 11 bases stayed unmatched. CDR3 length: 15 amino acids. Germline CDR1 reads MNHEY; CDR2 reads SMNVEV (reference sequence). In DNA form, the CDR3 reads TGTGCCAGTTTGAAGCGGGAGTCGAAATACAATGAGCAGTTCTTC. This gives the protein CASLKRESKYNEQFF.

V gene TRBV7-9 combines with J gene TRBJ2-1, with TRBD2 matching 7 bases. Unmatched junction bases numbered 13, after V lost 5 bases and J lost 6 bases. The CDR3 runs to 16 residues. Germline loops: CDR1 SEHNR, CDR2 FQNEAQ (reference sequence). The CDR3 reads CASSPRGAGSFNEQFF. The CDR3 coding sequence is TGTGCCAGCAGCCCCCGGGGAGCGGGAAGCTTCAATGAGCAGTTCTTC.

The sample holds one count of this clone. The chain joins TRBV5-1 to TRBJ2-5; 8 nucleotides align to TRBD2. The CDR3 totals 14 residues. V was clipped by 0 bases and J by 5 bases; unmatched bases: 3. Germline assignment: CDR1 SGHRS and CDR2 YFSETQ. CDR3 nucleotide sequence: TGCGCCAGCAGCTTGGTACTAGCGGCGGAGACCCAGTACTTC. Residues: CASSLVLAAETQYF.

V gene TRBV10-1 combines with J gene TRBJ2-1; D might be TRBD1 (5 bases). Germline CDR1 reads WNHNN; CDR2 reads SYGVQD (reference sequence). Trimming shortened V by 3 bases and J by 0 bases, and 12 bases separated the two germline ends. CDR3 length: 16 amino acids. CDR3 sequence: CASSDFVGDSYNEQFF. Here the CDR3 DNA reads TGCGCCAGCAGTGATTTCGTAGGGGACTCCTACAATGAGCAGTTCTTC.

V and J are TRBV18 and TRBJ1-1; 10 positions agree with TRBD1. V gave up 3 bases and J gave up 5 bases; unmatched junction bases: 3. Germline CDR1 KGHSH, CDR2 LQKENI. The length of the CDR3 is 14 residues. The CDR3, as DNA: TGTGCCAGCTCACCGACAGGGGGCTTAACTGAAGCTTTCTTT. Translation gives CASSPTGGLTEAFF.

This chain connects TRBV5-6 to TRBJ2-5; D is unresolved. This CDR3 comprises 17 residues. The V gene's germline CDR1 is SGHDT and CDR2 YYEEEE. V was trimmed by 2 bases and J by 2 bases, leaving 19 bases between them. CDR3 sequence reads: CASSFTRPLLSQETQYF. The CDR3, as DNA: TGTGCCAGCAGCTTTACCAGGCCGTTACTATCACAAGAGACCCAGTACTTC.

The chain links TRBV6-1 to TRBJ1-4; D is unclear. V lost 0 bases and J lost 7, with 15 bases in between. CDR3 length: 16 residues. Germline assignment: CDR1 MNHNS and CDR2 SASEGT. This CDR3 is CASSEAMADTSEKLFF. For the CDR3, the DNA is TGTGCCAGCAGTGAAGCTATGGCAGACACGTCTGAAAAACTGTTTTTT.

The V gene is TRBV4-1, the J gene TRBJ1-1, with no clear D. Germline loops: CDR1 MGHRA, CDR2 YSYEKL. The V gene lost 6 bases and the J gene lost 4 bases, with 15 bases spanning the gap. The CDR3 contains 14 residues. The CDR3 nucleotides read TGCGCCAGCAGACCGAGTTCCGGGAGCACTGAAGCTTTCTTT. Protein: CASRPSSGSTEAFF.

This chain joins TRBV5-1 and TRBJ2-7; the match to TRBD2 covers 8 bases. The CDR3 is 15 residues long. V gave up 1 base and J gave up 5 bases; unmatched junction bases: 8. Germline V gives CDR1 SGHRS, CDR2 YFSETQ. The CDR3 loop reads CASSLPQGTRDEQYF. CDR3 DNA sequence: TGCGCCAGCAGCTTGCCGCAGGGGACTAGGGACGAGCAGTACTTC. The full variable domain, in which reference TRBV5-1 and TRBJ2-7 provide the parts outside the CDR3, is KAGVTQTPRYLIKTRGQQVTLSCSPISGHRSVSWYQQTPGQGLQFLFEYFSETQRNKGNFPGRFSGRQFSNSRSEMNVSTLELGDSALYLCASSLPQGTRDEQYFGPGTRLTVT.

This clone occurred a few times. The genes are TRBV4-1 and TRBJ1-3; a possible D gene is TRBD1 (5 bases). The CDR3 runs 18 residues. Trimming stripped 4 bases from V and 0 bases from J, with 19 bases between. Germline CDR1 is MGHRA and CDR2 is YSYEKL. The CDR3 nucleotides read TGCGCCAGCAGCCTCAAGGGGTCTTATGACCCCTCTGGAAACACCATATATTTT. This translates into CASSLKGSYDPSGNTIYF.

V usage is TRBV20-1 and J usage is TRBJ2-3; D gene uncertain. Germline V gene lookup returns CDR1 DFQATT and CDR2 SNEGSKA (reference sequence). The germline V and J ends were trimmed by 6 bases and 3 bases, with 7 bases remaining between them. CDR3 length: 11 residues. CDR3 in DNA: TGCAGTGCAGGACCTACAGATACGCAGTATTTT. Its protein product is CSAGPTDTQYF.

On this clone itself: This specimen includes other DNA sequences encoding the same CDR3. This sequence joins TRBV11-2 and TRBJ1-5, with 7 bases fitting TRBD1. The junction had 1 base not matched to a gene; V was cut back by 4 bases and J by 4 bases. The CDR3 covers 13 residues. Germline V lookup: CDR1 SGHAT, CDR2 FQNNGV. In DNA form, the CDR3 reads TGTGCCAGCAGCTCACAGGGGAATCAGCCCCAGCATTTT. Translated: CASSSQGNQPQHF.

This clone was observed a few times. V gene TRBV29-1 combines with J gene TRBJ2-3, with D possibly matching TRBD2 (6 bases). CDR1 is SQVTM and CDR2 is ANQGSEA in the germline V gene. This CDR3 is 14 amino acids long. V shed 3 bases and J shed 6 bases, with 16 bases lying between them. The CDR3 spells CSVEARQAGDTQYF. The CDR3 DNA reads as TGCAGCGTTGAGGCCCGGCAGGCGGGGGATACGCAGTATTTT.